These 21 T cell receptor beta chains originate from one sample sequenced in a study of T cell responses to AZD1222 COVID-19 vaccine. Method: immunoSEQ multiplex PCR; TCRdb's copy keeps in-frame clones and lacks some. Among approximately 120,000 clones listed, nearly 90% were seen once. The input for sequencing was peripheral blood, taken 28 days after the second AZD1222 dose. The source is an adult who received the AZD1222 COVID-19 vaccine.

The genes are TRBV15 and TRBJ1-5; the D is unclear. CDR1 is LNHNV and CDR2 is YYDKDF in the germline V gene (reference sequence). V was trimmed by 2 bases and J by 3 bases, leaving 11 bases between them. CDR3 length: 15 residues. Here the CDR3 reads CATSRTEGNNQPQHF. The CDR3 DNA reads TGTGCCACCAGCAGAACGGAAGGGAACAATCAGCCCCAGCATTTT.

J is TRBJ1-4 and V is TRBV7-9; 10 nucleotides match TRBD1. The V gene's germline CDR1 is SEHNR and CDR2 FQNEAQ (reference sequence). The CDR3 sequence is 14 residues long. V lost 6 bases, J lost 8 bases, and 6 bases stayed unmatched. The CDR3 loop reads CASRGTGAREKLFF. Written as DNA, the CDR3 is TGTGCCAGCAGGGGGACAGGGGCAAGGGAAAAACTGTTTTTT.

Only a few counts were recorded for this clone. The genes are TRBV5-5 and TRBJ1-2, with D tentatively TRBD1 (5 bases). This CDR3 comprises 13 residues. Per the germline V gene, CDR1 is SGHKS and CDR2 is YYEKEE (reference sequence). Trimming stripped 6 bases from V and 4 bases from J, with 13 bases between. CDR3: CASTGSGAYGYTF. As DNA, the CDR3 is TGTGCCAGCACCGGTAGCGGGGCCTATGGCTACACCTTC.

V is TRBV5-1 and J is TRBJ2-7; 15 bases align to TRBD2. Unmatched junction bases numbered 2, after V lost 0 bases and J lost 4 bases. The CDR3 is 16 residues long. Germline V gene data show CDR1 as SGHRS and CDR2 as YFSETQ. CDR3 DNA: TGCGCCAGCAGCTTGGTAGGGACTAGCGGGGGGTACGAGCAGTACTTC. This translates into CASSLVGTSGGYEQYF.

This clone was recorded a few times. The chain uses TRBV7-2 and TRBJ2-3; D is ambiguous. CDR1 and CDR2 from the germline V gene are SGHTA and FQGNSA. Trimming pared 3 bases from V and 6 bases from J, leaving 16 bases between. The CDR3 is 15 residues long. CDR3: CASSFRVLVGDTQYF. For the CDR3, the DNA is TGTGCCAGCAGCTTCCGCGTGCTAGTGGGGGATACGCAGTATTTT. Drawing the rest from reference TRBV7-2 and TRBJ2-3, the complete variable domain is GAGVSQSPSNKVTEKGKDVELRCDPISGHTALYWYRQSLGQGLEFLIYFQGNSAPDKSGLPSDRFSAERTGGSVSTLTIQRTQQEDSAVYLCASSFRVLVGDTQYFGPGTRLTVL.

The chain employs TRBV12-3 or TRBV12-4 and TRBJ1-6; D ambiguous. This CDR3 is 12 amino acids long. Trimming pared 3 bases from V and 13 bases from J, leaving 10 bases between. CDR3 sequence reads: CASSFGPSPLHF. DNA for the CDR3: TGTGCCAGCAGTTTTGGCCCGTCGCCCCTCCACTTT.

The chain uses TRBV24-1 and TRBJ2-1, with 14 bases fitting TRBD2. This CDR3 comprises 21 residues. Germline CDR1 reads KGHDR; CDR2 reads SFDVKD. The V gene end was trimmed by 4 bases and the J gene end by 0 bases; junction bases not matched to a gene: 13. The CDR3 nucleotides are TGTGCCACCAGTGACCAACACCTCGGGACTAGCGGGAGTGTCTCCTACAATGAGCAGTTCTTC. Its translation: CATSDQHLGTSGSVSYNEQFF.

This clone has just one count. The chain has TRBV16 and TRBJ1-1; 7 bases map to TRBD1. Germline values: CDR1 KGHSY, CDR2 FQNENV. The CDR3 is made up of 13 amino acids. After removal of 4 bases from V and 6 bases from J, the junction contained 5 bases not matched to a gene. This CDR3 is CASSPRQGSEAFF. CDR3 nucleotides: TGTGCCAGCAGCCCTAGACAGGGATCTGAAGCTTTCTTT.

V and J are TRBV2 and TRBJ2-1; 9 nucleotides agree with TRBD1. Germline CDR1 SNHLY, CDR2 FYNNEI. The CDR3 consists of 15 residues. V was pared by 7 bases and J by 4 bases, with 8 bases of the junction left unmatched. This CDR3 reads CASIQRDREYNEQFF. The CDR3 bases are TGTGCCAGCATCCAGAGGGACAGGGAGTACAATGAGCAGTTCTTC.

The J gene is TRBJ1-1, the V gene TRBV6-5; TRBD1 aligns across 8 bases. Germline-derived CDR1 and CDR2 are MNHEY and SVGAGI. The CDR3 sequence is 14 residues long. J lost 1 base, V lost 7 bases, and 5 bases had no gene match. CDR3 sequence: CASIPGQENTEAFF. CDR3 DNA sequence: TGTGCCAGCATTCCGGGACAGGAGAACACTGAAGCTTTCTTT.

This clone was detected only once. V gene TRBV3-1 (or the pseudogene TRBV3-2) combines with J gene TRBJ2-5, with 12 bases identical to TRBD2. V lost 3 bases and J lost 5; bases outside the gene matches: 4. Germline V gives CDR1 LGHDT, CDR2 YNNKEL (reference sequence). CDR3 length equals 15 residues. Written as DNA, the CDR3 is TGTGCCAGCAGCCAGGGACTAGCGGGTGGGGAGACCCAGTACTTC. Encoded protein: CASSQGLAGGETQYF.

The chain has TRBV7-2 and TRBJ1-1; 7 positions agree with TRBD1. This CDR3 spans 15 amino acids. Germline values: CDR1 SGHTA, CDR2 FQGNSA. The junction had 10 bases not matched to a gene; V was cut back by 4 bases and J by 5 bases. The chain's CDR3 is CASSSQTGSLTEAFF. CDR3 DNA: TGTGCCAGCAGCTCCCAGACAGGGTCGTTGACTGAAGCTTTCTTT.

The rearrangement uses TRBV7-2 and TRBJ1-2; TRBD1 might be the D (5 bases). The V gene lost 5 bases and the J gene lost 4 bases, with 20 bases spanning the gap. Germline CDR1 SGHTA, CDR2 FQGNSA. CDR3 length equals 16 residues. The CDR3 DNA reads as TGTGCCAGCAGCCGGGACGCAAATATCCGGGGCTATGGCTACACCTTC. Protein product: CASSRDANIRGYGYTF. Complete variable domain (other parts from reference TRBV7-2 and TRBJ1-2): GAGVSQSPSNKVTEKGKDVELRCDPISGHTALYWYRQSLGQGLEFLIYFQGNSAPDKSGLPSDRFSAERTGGSVSTLTIQRTQQEDSAVYLCASSRDANIRGYGYTFGSGTRLTVV.

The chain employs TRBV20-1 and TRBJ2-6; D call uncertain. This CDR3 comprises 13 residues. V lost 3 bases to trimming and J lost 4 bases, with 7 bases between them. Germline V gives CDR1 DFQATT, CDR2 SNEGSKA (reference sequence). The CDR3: CSASKAGANVLTF. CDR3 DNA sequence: TGCAGTGCTAGTAAAGCCGGGGCCAACGTCCTGACTTTC.

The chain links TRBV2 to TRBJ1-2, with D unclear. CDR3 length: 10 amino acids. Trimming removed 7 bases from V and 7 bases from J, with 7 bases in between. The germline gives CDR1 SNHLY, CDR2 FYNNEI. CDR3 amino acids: CASNGGGYTF. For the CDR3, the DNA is TGTGCCAGCAATGGCGGTGGCTACACCTTC. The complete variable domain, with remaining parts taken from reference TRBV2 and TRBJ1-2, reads EPEVTQTPSHQVTQMGQEVILRCVPISNHLYFYWYRQILGQKVEFLVSFYNNEISEKSEIFDDQFSVERPDGSNFTLKIRSTKLEDSAMYFCASNGGGYTFGSGTRLTVV.

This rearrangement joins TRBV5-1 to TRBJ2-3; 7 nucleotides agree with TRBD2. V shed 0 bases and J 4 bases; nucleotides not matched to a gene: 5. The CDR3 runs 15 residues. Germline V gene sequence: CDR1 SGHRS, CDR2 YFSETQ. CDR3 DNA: TGCGCCAGCAGCTTGGGCGGGGGTAGTGCAGATACGCAGTATTTT. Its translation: CASSLGGGSADTQYF.

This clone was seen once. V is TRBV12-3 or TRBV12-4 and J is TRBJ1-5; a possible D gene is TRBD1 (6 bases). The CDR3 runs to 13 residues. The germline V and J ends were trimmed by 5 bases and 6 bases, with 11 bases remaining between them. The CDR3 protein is CASSEGGGQPQHF. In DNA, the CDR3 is TGTGCCAGCAGTGAGGGAGGGGGTCAGCCCCAGCATTTT.

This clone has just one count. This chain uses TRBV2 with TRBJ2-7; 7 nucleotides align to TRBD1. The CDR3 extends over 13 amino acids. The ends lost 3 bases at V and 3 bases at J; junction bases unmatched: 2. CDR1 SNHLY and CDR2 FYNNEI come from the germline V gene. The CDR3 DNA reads TGTGCCAGCAGTGATGCAGGGGGCTACGAGCAGTACTTC. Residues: CASSDAGGYEQYF.

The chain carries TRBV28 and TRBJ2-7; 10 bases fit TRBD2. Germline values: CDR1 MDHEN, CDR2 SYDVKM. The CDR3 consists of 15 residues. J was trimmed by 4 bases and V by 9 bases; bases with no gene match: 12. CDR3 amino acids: CASTTSGEGNYEQYF. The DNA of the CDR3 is TGTGCCAGTACCACTAGCGGGGAGGGTAATTACGAGCAGTACTTC.

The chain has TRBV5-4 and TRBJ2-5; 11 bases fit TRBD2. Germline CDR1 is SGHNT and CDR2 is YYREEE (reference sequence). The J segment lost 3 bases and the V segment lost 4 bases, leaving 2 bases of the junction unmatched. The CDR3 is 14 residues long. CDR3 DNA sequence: TGTGCCAGCAGCCGGGGACTAGCGGAAGAGACCCAGTACTTC. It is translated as CASSRGLAEETQYF.

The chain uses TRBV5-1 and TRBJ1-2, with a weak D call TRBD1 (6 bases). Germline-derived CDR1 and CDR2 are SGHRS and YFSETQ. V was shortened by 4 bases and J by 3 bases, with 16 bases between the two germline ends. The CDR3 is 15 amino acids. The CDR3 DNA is TGCGCCAGCAGCCCAGAGGGGGGAGGCGACTATGGCTACACCTTC. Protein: CASSPEGGGDYGYTF.